These T cell receptor beta chains were read from a single sample in a study of blood T cell repertoires in COVID-19. Method: immunoSEQ multiplex PCR; TCRdb's copy keeps in-frame clones and lacks some. The sample shows under 200,000 clones, over 70% of them seen only once. Sequences were obtained from PBMCs or T cells enriched from blood (not recorded which). Receptors were obtained from a woman in her sixties who had recovered from COVID-19. CDR3s include the opening cysteine and the closing phenylalanine or tryptophan. The D gene is left open where the match is weak. Clone size is not always given. Where it is, it says once, few, many or a class for expanded clones.

TGTGCCAGCAGTAATTCAAGGACAGGACCCGACACTGAAGCTTTCTTT | CASSNSRTGPDTEAFF | TRBD1 | TRBJ1-1 | TRBV2 | NA
TGCGCCAGCAGCTTAACAGGGGGCTGGGAGACCCAGTACTTC | CASSLTGGWETQYF | TRBD1 | TRBJ2-5 | TRBV5-1 | NA
TGTGCCAGCAGCTTGGGGCGGGGGAACACTGAAGCTTTCTTT | CASSLGRGNTEAFF | NA | TRBJ1-1 | TRBV5-6 | NA
TGCGCCAGCAGCCGAACAGGGGCCTCTAATGAAAAACTGTTTTTT | CASSRTGASNEKLFF | TRBD1 | TRBJ1-4 | TRBV5-1 | NA
TGTGCCAGCTCTGCAGACTATGGCTACACCTTC | CASSADYGYTF | NA | TRBJ1-2 | TRBV18 | NA
TGTGCCAGTGTGGAACAGGGGGGCCGGGAGACCCAGTACTTC | CASVEQGGRETQYF | TRBD1 | TRBJ2-5 | TRBV6-5 | NA
TGTGCCAGCAGTTACTCCCCCCAACTCGAGGAGACCCAGTACTTC | CASSYSPQLEETQYF | NA | TRBJ2-5 | TRBV6-5 | NA
TGTGCCAGCATGGGGGGGGCAGGGTACAATGAGCAGTTCTTC | CASMGGAGYNEQFF | NA | TRBJ2-1 | TRBV5-4 | few
TGCGCCAGCAGCTATTCAGGGGCCAGCTCTGGGGCCAACGTCCTGACTTTC | CASSYSGASSGANVLTF | NA | TRBJ2-6 | TRBV5-1 | NA
TGTGCCAGCAGCCGGACAGGGGCCTATGGCTACACCTTC | CASSRTGAYGYTF | TRBD1 | TRBJ1-2 | TRBV5-6 | NA
TGTGCCAGTAGTATAAGTGGTGCCCAGGGCCAAGAGACCCAGTACTTC | CASSISGAQGQETQYF | NA | TRBJ2-5 | TRBV19 | NA
TGTGCCAGTAGTTCGCCGGGACAAGGCAATCAGCCCCAGCATTTT | CASSSPGQGNQPQHF | NA | TRBJ1-5 | TRBV19 | NA
TGCGCCAGCAGAGGGGCGGTCACCGGGGAGCTGTTTTTT | CASRGAVTGELFF | NA | TRBJ2-2 | TRBV5-1 | NA
TGTGCCAGCAGCTTAAAAGCAGGGCTTGCCGGGGAGCTGTTTTTT | CASSLKAGLAGELFF | NA | TRBJ2-2 | TRBV7-2 | few
TGTGCCAGCAGTTACTCAGTCAGGGCTGGAGACATTCAGTACTTC | CASSYSVRAGDIQYF | NA | TRBJ2-4 | TRBV6-5 | once
TGTGCCATCAGTGATCGGGGGGAGGGGACTGAAGCTTTCTTT | CAISDRGEGTEAFF | NA | TRBJ1-1 | TRBV10-3 | NA
TGTGCCAGCAGTGACAGGGCCGGCAATGAGCAGTTCTTC | CASSDRAGNEQFF | NA | TRBJ2-1 | TRBV2 | NA
TGTGCCAGCAGCTTAGCCGGACAGGGGGCTTCACCCCTCCACTTT | CASSLAGQGASPLHF | TRBD1 | TRBJ1-6 | TRBV7-2 | NA
TGTGCCAGCAGTTATGGTGGCAGGGAGGTCTACGAGCAGTACTTC | CASSYGGREVYEQYF | NA | TRBJ2-7 | TRBV5-6 | NA
TGCGCCAGCAGCCAAGTAGGACAGGGGAGCGAGCAGTACTTC | CASSQVGQGSEQYF | TRBD1 | TRBJ2-7 | TRBV4-1 | NA
TGTGCCAGTAGTACCCCGGGACTAGCGGGGGGCAAAAACATTCAGTACTTC | CASSTPGLAGGKNIQYF | TRBD2 | TRBJ2-4 | TRBV19 | NA
TGTGCCAGCAGCTCGCTAGCGGGGGGCGCCGGCGAGCAGTACTTC | CASSSLAGGAGEQYF | TRBD2 | TRBJ2-7 | TRBV11-2 | NA
TGTGCCAGCAGTCCTCGACAGGGGCTTGGGGGGCAGTACTTC | CASSPRQGLGGQYF | TRBD1 | TRBJ2-7 | TRBV27 | NA
TGTGCCAGCAGCGCGACAGGTTTCGGAAACACCATATATTTT | CASSATGFGNTIYF | NA | TRBJ1-3 | TRBV5-8 | NA
TGTGCCACTAGTGAAAGGGGCTGGAATGAGCAGTTCTTC | CATSERGWNEQFF | NA | TRBJ2-1 | TRBV24-1 | NA
TGTGCCAGCTCGCAAGACAGGGGGAAGTACGAGCAGTACTTC | CASSQDRGKYEQYF | TRBD1 | TRBJ2-7 | TRBV18 | NA
TGTGCCAGTAGTGGCCAAACAGGGGCCACCTCTGGAAACACCATATATTTT | CASSGQTGATSGNTIYF | TRBD1 | TRBJ1-3 | TRBV19 | NA
TGTGCCAGCAGTTACTCCGGGAACGAGCAGTTCTTC | CASSYSGNEQFF | NA | TRBJ2-1 | TRBV6-5 | once
TGTGCCAGTAGCATGACGGGTAACTATGGCTACACCTTC | CASSMTGNYGYTF | NA | TRBJ1-2 | TRBV19 | NA
TGTGCCAGCAGTTTCGGAGGAACTGAAGCTTTCTTT | CASSFGGTEAFF | NA | TRBJ1-1 | TRBV28 | NA
TGTGCCAGTAGTATTCAGTTGTATAGCAATCAGCCCCAGCATTTT | CASSIQLYSNQPQHF | NA | TRBJ1-5 | TRBV19 | NA
TGTGCCAGCTGTCATCTTGACAGGGAGGTTGGTGATTCACCCCTCCACTTT | CASCHLDREVGDSPLHF | NA | TRBJ1-6 | TRBV21-1 | NA
TGTGCTAGTGGTTTGGAGCCGGGGTCTGAGGCTTTCTTT | CASGLEPGSEAFF | NA | TRBJ1-1 | TRBV12-5 | NA
TGTGCCAGCAGCTCACTAGCGGGGGGCGGCGCAGATACGCAGTATTTT | CASSSLAGGGADTQYF | TRBD2 | TRBJ2-3 | TRBV6-4 | NA
TGTGCCAGCAGCTTGTTACCAGGGGATGATGAAAAACTGTTTTTT | CASSLLPGDDEKLFF | NA | TRBJ1-4 | TRBV5-5 | NA
TGCAGCGTTGAATACAGTCTACAGGGAAAGAGAAACACCATATATTTT | CSVEYSLQGKRNTIYF | NA | TRBJ1-3 | TRBV29-1 | NA
TGTGCCAGCAGTCTAGCGGGGGAGTCCGGGGAGCTGTTTTTT | CASSLAGESGELFF | TRBD2 | TRBJ2-2 | TRBV25-1 | NA
TGTGCCAGCAGCGTAGTGGGCTTGGGCGCTTTGGGCACAGATACGCAGTATTTT | CASSVVGLGALGTDTQYF | NA | TRBJ2-3 | TRBV9 | few
TGTGCCAGTAGTATAGGGGGACTTGATTACAATGAGCAGTTCTTC | CASSIGGLDYNEQFF | NA | TRBJ2-1 | TRBV19 | NA
TGCAGCTCTCGACAGGGTGTAGATACTGAAGCTTTCTTT | CSSRQGVDTEAFF | TRBD1 | TRBJ1-1 | TRBV29-1 | NA
TGTGCCAGCAGCCTCTACGGGGGGGCTGGGGCCAACGTCCTGACTTTC | CASSLYGGAGANVLTF | TRBD2 | TRBJ2-6 | TRBV4-2 | NA
TGTGCCAGCAGTTTAAGGGGGCGCGGGAACACTGAAGCTTTCTTT | CASSLRGRGNTEAFF | TRBD1 | TRBJ1-1 | TRBV27 | NA
TGCGCCAGCAGCCAAGAACTAACTAGCGGGGGAAAAAAGGGGACCCAGTACTTC | CASSQELTSGGKKGTQYF | TRBD2 | TRBJ2-5 | TRBV4-1 | NA
TGTGCCAGCAGCTTAGGGGATGAGCAGTACTTC | CASSLGDEQYF | NA | TRBJ2-7 | TRBV14 | NA
TGCGCCAGCAGCTTACTACAGGGATCTAATGAAAAACTGTTTTTT | CASSLLQGSNEKLFF | NA | TRBJ1-4 | TRBV5-1 | NA
TGTGCCAGCAGTTTATACAGGGCTGAGACCCAGTACTTC | CASSLYRAETQYF | NA | TRBJ2-5 | TRBV12-3/TRBV12-4 | NA
TGTGCCAGCTCACCACTCCAGGACAAGCAGTTCTTC | CASSPLQDKQFF | NA | TRBJ2-1 | TRBV18 | once
TGTGCCAGCAGTGATATGGCGGGGGGGCCTCTGGATACGCAGTATTTT | CASSDMAGGPLDTQYF | TRBD2 | TRBJ2-3 | TRBV6-1 | NA
TGTGCCAGCAGTCCAGGGGACTATGGCTACACCTTC | CASSPGDYGYTF | NA | TRBJ1-2 | TRBV27 | NA
TGTGCCACCAGTGATTCGCGTCAGGGGGACTTCTACGAGCAGTACTTC | CATSDSRQGDFYEQYF | NA | TRBJ2-7 | TRBV24-1 | NA
TGCAGCGTTTCGGGGGGCTCCTACAATGAGCAGTTCTTC | CSVSGGSYNEQFF | TRBD2 | TRBJ2-1 | TRBV29-1 | NA